Listed below are T cell receptor beta chains from one sample, sequenced in a study of T-cell memory formation after mild COVID-19. TCRdb used MiXCR to reprocess the 5' RACE reads, holding one entry per CDR3 protein. The profile shows roughly 180,000 distinct CDR3 sequences, more than 9% of them singletons. Sequenced sample: PBMCs or a T cell subset sorted from them (not recorded which). These receptors all stem from a young man who had mild COVID-19 (a few samples of this study predate the infection). Cell type and time point are not known. CDR3s include the opening cysteine and the closing phenylalanine or tryptophan. Fields, in order: CDR3 DNA, CDR3 protein, CDR3 length, D gene, V gene, clone size, J gene. A D gene is named only where the DNA matches it firmly. Clone size is not always given. Where it is, it says once, few, many or a class for expanded clones.

cdr3_nt: TGCGCCAGCAGCGGGAGAGCTAGCGGGGGAGTCTACGAGCAGTACTTC
cdr3_aa: CASSGRASGGVYEQYF
cdr3_length: 16
d_call: TRBD2
v_call: TRBV5-1
clone_size: -
j_call: TRBJ2-7

cdr3_nt: TGTGCCAGCAGCTTCCCCAGGACAGGGGTGTCCTACAATGAGCAGTTCTTC
cdr3_aa: CASSFPRTGVSYNEQFF
cdr3_length: 17
d_call: TRBD1
v_call: TRBV7-9
clone_size: few
j_call: TRBJ2-1

cdr3_nt: TGCAGTGCAGAAAACACAGATACGCAGTATTTT
cdr3_aa: CSAENTDTQYF
cdr3_length: 11
d_call: -
v_call: TRBV20-1
clone_size: many
j_call: TRBJ2-3

cdr3_nt: TGTGCCTCACGCGGGACTAGCGGGGGGCGACGAGAGACCCAGTACTTC
cdr3_aa: CASRGTSGGRRETQYF
cdr3_length: 16
d_call: TRBD2
v_call: TRBV2
clone_size: -
j_call: TRBJ2-5

cdr3_nt: TGTGCCAGCAGCTTAACACCAGGGAACACTGAAGCTTTCTTT
cdr3_aa: CASSLTPGNTEAFF
cdr3_length: 14
d_call: -
v_call: TRBV7-2
clone_size: many
j_call: TRBJ1-1

cdr3_nt: TGTGCCAGCAGTTTACTGGGATATACGCAGTATTTT
cdr3_aa: CASSLLGYTQYF
cdr3_length: 12
d_call: -
v_call: TRBV28
clone_size: -
j_call: TRBJ2-3

cdr3_nt: TGTGCCAGCAGTTACTCGCCGGGGAGGCTGGCCCCCAATGAGCAGTTCTTC
cdr3_aa: CASSYSPGRLAPNEQFF
cdr3_length: 17
d_call: -
v_call: TRBV6-5
clone_size: few
j_call: TRBJ2-1

cdr3_nt: TGTGCCAGCAGTGAAGGTCGGGGTCTAGAAGCTTTCTTT
cdr3_aa: CASSEGRGLEAFF
cdr3_length: 13
d_call: -
v_call: TRBV6-1
clone_size: many
j_call: TRBJ1-1

cdr3_nt: TGTGCCAGCAGTGATGGGCCCGGGCTGAACACTGAAGCTTTCTTT
cdr3_aa: CASSDGPGLNTEAFF
cdr3_length: 15
d_call: -
v_call: TRBV6-5
clone_size: few
j_call: TRBJ1-1

cdr3_nt: TGCGCCAGCAGTGAGGCACAACGGGGCGAGCAGTACTTC
cdr3_aa: CASSEAQRGEQYF
cdr3_length: 13
d_call: -
v_call: TRBV10-1
clone_size: many
j_call: TRBJ2-7

cdr3_nt: TGTGCCAGCAACGCGGGGGCGGGAGAGACCCAGTACTTC
cdr3_aa: CASNAGAGETQYF
cdr3_length: 13
d_call: -
v_call: TRBV6-6
clone_size: -
j_call: TRBJ2-5

cdr3_nt: TGTGCCACCTCGTACCTTTCCGGGACAGGGTACGAGCAGTACTTC
cdr3_aa: CATSYLSGTGYEQYF
cdr3_length: 15
d_call: TRBD1
v_call: TRBV6-5
clone_size: -
j_call: TRBJ2-7

cdr3_nt: TGTGCCAGCAGTTACTGGGGACTTGGCTACACCTTC
cdr3_aa: CASSYWGLGYTF
cdr3_length: 12
d_call: -
v_call: TRBV6-5
clone_size: few
j_call: TRBJ1-2

cdr3_nt: TGTGCCAGCAGCCCCGTTGATTGGGGGATCTCCTACGAGCAGTACTTC
cdr3_aa: CASSPVDWGISYEQYF
cdr3_length: 16
d_call: -
v_call: TRBV7-9
clone_size: -
j_call: TRBJ2-7

cdr3_nt: TGCGCCAGCAGCTTGCGGGGGAGGGTAGATACGCAGTATTTT
cdr3_aa: CASSLRGRVDTQYF
cdr3_length: 14
d_call: TRBD2
v_call: TRBV5-1
clone_size: few
j_call: TRBJ2-3

cdr3_nt: TGTGCCAGCAGTTTCCCAGGGGTTGGTCAGCCCCAGCATTTT
cdr3_aa: CASSFPGVGQPQHF
cdr3_length: 14
d_call: -
v_call: TRBV6-2/TRBV6-3
clone_size: -
j_call: TRBJ1-5

cdr3_nt: TGTGCCAGCAGCCACGGGGCCGACGAGCAGTACTTC
cdr3_aa: CASSHGADEQYF
cdr3_length: 12
d_call: -
v_call: TRBV4-2
clone_size: -
j_call: TRBJ2-7

cdr3_nt: TGCGCCAGCAGCCCGCCGGAGACAGGGAGCCCTGAAGCTTTCTTT
cdr3_aa: CASSPPETGSPEAFF
cdr3_length: 15
d_call: TRBD1
v_call: TRBV5-1
clone_size: -
j_call: TRBJ1-1

cdr3_nt: TGCAGTGCTAGAGGAGACAGAGATCAGCCCCAGCATTTT
cdr3_aa: CSARGDRDQPQHF
cdr3_length: 13
d_call: -
v_call: TRBV20-1
clone_size: -
j_call: TRBJ1-5

cdr3_nt: TGTGCCAGCAGTTACAGAACAGGGGGATATGGCTACACCTTC
cdr3_aa: CASSYRTGGYGYTF
cdr3_length: 14
d_call: TRBD1
v_call: TRBV6-5
clone_size: many
j_call: TRBJ1-2

cdr3_nt: TGCGCCAGCAGCCCATTCTACGGGCCTGGGCGCAATCAGCCCCAGCATTTT
cdr3_aa: CASSPFYGPGRNQPQHF
cdr3_length: 17
d_call: -
v_call: TRBV4-3
clone_size: -
j_call: TRBJ1-5

cdr3_nt: TGTGCCAGCGGCAAAATCTGGGACCCGAGCACAGATACGCAGTATTTT
cdr3_aa: CASGKIWDPSTDTQYF
cdr3_length: 16
d_call: -
v_call: TRBV7-8
clone_size: few
j_call: TRBJ2-3

cdr3_nt: TGTGCCAGCAAACTAGCGGGGGGCGAGACCCAGTACTTC
cdr3_aa: CASKLAGGETQYF
cdr3_length: 13
d_call: TRBD2
v_call: TRBV11-2
clone_size: -
j_call: TRBJ2-5

cdr3_nt: TGTGCCAGCAGCTTACCCCCCAGCAATGAGCAGTTCTTC
cdr3_aa: CASSLPPSNEQFF
cdr3_length: 13
d_call: -
v_call: TRBV7-3
clone_size: few
j_call: TRBJ2-1

cdr3_nt: TGTGCCAGCGATAATCCGGGGACAGGGTTTTATACGCAGTATTTT
cdr3_aa: CASDNPGTGFYTQYF
cdr3_length: 15
d_call: TRBD1
v_call: TRBV11-2
clone_size: -
j_call: TRBJ2-3

cdr3_nt: TGCGCCAGCAGCTTGCAGGGGACAGGGTCCCAAGAGACCCAGTACTTC
cdr3_aa: CASSLQGTGSQETQYF
cdr3_length: 16
d_call: TRBD1
v_call: TRBV5-1
clone_size: few
j_call: TRBJ2-5

cdr3_nt: TGTGCCAGCAGACCTATTGGGGGCAGGGGCACCATATATTTT
cdr3_aa: CASRPIGGRGTIYF
cdr3_length: 14
d_call: -
v_call: TRBV6-6
clone_size: few
j_call: TRBJ1-3

cdr3_nt: TGTGCCAGTAGTATCATCTCATCAGGGGCAGATACGCAGTATTTT
cdr3_aa: CASSIISSGADTQYF
cdr3_length: 15
d_call: -
v_call: TRBV19
clone_size: -
j_call: TRBJ2-3

cdr3_nt: TGTGCCAGCAGGAGGGCGGACCTCTACAATGAGCAGTTCTTC
cdr3_aa: CASRRADLYNEQFF
cdr3_length: 14
d_call: -
v_call: TRBV2
clone_size: few
j_call: TRBJ2-1

cdr3_nt: TGTGCCAGCAGCCTCACAGGGAATCAGCCCCAGCATTTT
cdr3_aa: CASSLTGNQPQHF
cdr3_length: 13
d_call: -
v_call: TRBV12-3/TRBV12-4
clone_size: -
j_call: TRBJ1-5

cdr3_nt: TGCGCCAGCAGCTCCCCGTATGAAGCTTTCTTT
cdr3_aa: CASSSPYEAFF
cdr3_length: 11
d_call: -
v_call: TRBV5-1
clone_size: many
j_call: TRBJ1-1

cdr3_nt: TGCAGCGCTCTACAGGTTCGAGGCTACACCTTC
cdr3_aa: CSALQVRGYTF
cdr3_length: 11
d_call: -
v_call: TRBV29-1
clone_size: few
j_call: TRBJ1-2

cdr3_nt: TGTGCCAGCAGTTTCCAGACAGGGGAGGACATTCAGTACTTC
cdr3_aa: CASSFQTGEDIQYF
cdr3_length: 14
d_call: TRBD1
v_call: TRBV12-3/TRBV12-4
clone_size: few
j_call: TRBJ2-4

cdr3_nt: TGCAGTGCTAGTCCAGCGACAACCCGACAACACAGGGACAACTATGGCTACACCTTC
cdr3_aa: CSASPATTRQHRDNYGYTF
cdr3_length: 19
d_call: -
v_call: TRBV20-1
clone_size: -
j_call: TRBJ1-2

cdr3_nt: TGTGCCAGCAGCCTCGACTTGAGCAATGAGCAGTTCTTC
cdr3_aa: CASSLDLSNEQFF
cdr3_length: 13
d_call: -
v_call: TRBV7-3
clone_size: -
j_call: TRBJ2-1

cdr3_nt: TGTGCCAGCAGCTTCTACAGAGGGGGGTCTGAAGCTTTCTTT
cdr3_aa: CASSFYRGGSEAFF
cdr3_length: 14
d_call: -
v_call: TRBV7-2
clone_size: -
j_call: TRBJ1-1

cdr3_nt: TGTGCCAGTAGCTTATTTTGGACCCAGTACTTC
cdr3_aa: CASSLFWTQYF
cdr3_length: 11
d_call: -
v_call: TRBV7-2
clone_size: -
j_call: TRBJ2-5

cdr3_nt: TGTGCCATCCGTGGGGGGGGCACAGATACGCAGTATTTT
cdr3_aa: CAIRGGGTDTQYF
cdr3_length: 13
d_call: TRBD2
v_call: TRBV10-3
clone_size: -
j_call: TRBJ2-3

cdr3_nt: TGTGCCAGCAGCTTAGGGGCATACACCTACAATGAGCAGTTCTTC
cdr3_aa: CASSLGAYTYNEQFF
cdr3_length: 15
d_call: -
v_call: TRBV7-2
clone_size: -
j_call: TRBJ2-1

cdr3_nt: TGTGCCAGCAAGAGAGACGGGTACTATGGCTACACCTTC
cdr3_aa: CASKRDGYYGYTF
cdr3_length: 13
d_call: -
v_call: TRBV12-3/TRBV12-4
clone_size: -
j_call: TRBJ1-2

cdr3_nt: TGTGCCACACGAAGGGACAGGGGCCAAGAGACCCAGTACTTC
cdr3_aa: CATRRDRGQETQYF
cdr3_length: 14
d_call: TRBD1
v_call: TRBV7-2
clone_size: few
j_call: TRBJ2-5

cdr3_nt: TGTGCCAGCTCACCACTCGTGACTGAAGCTTTCTTT
cdr3_aa: CASSPLVTEAFF
cdr3_length: 12
d_call: -
v_call: TRBV18
clone_size: -
j_call: TRBJ1-1

cdr3_nt: TGTGCCAGCAGCTTGGGTCCGGGGGCGGCCCTCCACTTT
cdr3_aa: CASSLGPGAALHF
cdr3_length: 13
d_call: -
v_call: TRBV5-5
clone_size: few
j_call: TRBJ1-6

cdr3_nt: TGCGCCAGCAGCCTGGCCGAGCGGGCCGGGGAGCTGTTTTTT
cdr3_aa: CASSLAERAGELFF
cdr3_length: 14
d_call: -
v_call: TRBV4-3
clone_size: few
j_call: TRBJ2-2

cdr3_nt: TGTGCCAGCAGCTTGCTAGCGGGGGGGCCCTACAATGAGCAGTTCTTC
cdr3_aa: CASSLLAGGPYNEQFF
cdr3_length: 16
d_call: TRBD2
v_call: TRBV7-7
clone_size: -
j_call: TRBJ2-1

cdr3_nt: TGTGCCAGCAGCCCGGACAGTGGCGCAGACATTCAGTACTTC
cdr3_aa: CASSPDSGADIQYF
cdr3_length: 14
d_call: -
v_call: TRBV5-4
clone_size: -
j_call: TRBJ2-4

cdr3_nt: TGTGCCAGCAGTCTAGGACAGGGGTACAATTCACCCCTCCACTTT
cdr3_aa: CASSLGQGYNSPLHF
cdr3_length: 15
d_call: TRBD1
v_call: TRBV6-5
clone_size: many
j_call: TRBJ1-6

cdr3_nt: TGTGCCAGCAGCTTCCCGACCGTTGGGACTGAAGCTTTCTTT
cdr3_aa: CASSFPTVGTEAFF
cdr3_length: 14
d_call: -
v_call: TRBV11-2
clone_size: -
j_call: TRBJ1-1

cdr3_nt: TGTGCCACCAGCAGACGCCCAGGGGACTATGGCTACACCTTC
cdr3_aa: CATSRRPGDYGYTF
cdr3_length: 14
d_call: -
v_call: TRBV15
clone_size: many
j_call: TRBJ1-2

cdr3_nt: TGTGCCACCAGCAGAGATTATTTTCCAGGGGAGGGCTACACCTTC
cdr3_aa: CATSRDYFPGEGYTF
cdr3_length: 15
d_call: -
v_call: TRBV15
clone_size: many
j_call: TRBJ1-2